This TCR beta chain originates from a study of early T cells in non-severe SARS-CoV-2 infection. Turning to the study itself: Alpha and beta chains were unpaired, from unsorted whole-blood bulk RNA.

Trimming cost V 2 bases and J 6 bases; bases outside gene matches: 3. Per the germline V gene, CDR1 is SNHLY and CDR2 is FYNNEI. The CDR3 runs to 16 residues. General study findings and limits: In VDJdb matching, anti-spike CD8 responses were favored while private and CD4 specificities went missing.

Comment on this clonotype: What it recognizes is unknown.

Individual cDNA molecules were tagged with unique molecular identifiers. From the 5' RACE reads, TCRdb called clonotypes with MiXCR, one entry per CDR3 protein. The sample has some 71,000 distinct CDR3 sequences, approximately 12% seen once. The receptor was isolated from an adult who was a healthcare worker with PCR-confirmed SARS-CoV-2 infection or an uninfected control (not recorded which). Sequencing was done on a sample of whole blood. The chain is built from TRBV2 and TRBJ2-2; TRBD2 matches at 13 bases. The CDR3 region is CASSEWTSGSAGELFF. DNA of the CDR3: TGTGCCAGCAGTGAATGGACTAGCGGGAGTGCCGGGGAGCTGTTTTTT.